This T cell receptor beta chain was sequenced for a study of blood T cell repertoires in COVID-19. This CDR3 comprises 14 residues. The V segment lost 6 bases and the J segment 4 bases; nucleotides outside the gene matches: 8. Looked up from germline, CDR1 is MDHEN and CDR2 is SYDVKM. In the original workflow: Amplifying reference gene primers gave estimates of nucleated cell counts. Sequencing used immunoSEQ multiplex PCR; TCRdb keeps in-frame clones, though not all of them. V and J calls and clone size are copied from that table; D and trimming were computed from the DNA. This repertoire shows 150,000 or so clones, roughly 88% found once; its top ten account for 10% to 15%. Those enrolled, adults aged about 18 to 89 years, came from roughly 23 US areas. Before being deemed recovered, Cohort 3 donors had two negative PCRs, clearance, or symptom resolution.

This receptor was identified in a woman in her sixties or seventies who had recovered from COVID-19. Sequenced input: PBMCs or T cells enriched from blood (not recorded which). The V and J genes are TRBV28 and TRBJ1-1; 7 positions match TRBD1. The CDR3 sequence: CASSELQGRTEAFF. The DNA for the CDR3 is TGTGCCAGCAGCGAACTACAGGGGCGCACTGAAGCTTTCTTT. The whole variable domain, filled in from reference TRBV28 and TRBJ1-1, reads DVKVTQSSRYLVKRTGEKVFLECVQDMDHENMFWYRQDPGLGLRLIYFSYDVKMKEKGDIPEGYSVSREKKERFSLILESASTNQTSMYLCASSELQGRTEAFFGQGTRLTVV.